This T cell receptor (beta chain) was obtained from a study of blood T cell repertoires in COVID-19. Whole-study context: T cells, B-cell-depleted T cells, or PBMCs provided the cDNA or gDNA that served as material.

Original processing methods: Amplification of reference gene primers was used by the study to estimate nucleated cell counts. TCRdb's copy holds only in-frame clones and misses some; the assay was immunoSEQ multiplex PCR. That table is the source of V, J and clone size, and D and trimming were worked out from the DNA. In the table there are some 360,000 clones, approximately 89% of which are singletons. From germline, CDR1 is MNHEY and CDR2 SMNVEV (reference sequence). This CDR3 is 14 amino acids long. Trimming stripped 3 bases from V and 4 bases from J, with 10 bases between. Sequenced: peripheral blood. This chain connects TRBV27 to TRBJ2-1; D perhaps matches TRBD2 (5 bases). The receptor comes from an older woman with COVID-19, enrolled during active disease. For the CDR3, the DNA is TGTGCCAGCAGTTTTGGAGGTCTATACAATGAGCAGTTCTTC. This sequence encodes CASSFGGLYNEQFF.